This T cell receptor beta chain came from a study of CD8+CD57+ T cells in acquired aplastic anemia. Study-level background: Recorded DNA amounts for sorted CD4+ and CD8+ cells had an average of around 3.5 ug. Study-level findings and limits: A set of approximately 29 CD8+ CDR3 sequences was shared between patients and controls, and these sequences appeared highly expressed in patients.

The CDR3 spans 15 residues. CDR1 is SGHTA, CDR2 FQGNSA, per germline. V gave up 4 bases and J gave up 4 bases; unmatched junction bases: 6. For CDR3 and TCR beta VDJ profiling, genomic DNA was the template used. Via MiXCR, TCRdb re-called the reads, giving one row per CDR3 protein. The data show about 160,000 distinct CDR3 sequences, around half seen once. This clonotype was observed once. What it recognizes is unknown. Patients selected for sequencing had displayed CD8+CD57+ cell expansion by flow cytometry. The chain has TRBV7-2 and TRBJ2-7; 11 bases are a match to TRBD1. Sequencing was carried out using sorted CD4+, CD8+, or CD8+CD57+ T cells (not recorded which) from PBMCs. The receptor was isolated from a human donor with aplastic anemia. CDR3 in amino acids: CASSSAGTGGYEQYF. CDR3 nucleotides: TGTGCCAGCAGCTCAGCCGGGACAGGGGGTTACGAGCAGTACTTC.